This T cell receptor beta chain emerged from a study of blood T cells in healthy people across ages. This clonotype was seen more than once but under ten times. CDR3 size: 13 residues. V was cut by 6 bases and J by 7 bases, with 10 bases left in between. For the second PCR, which ran for about 7 to 11 cycles, a sample-barcoded 5' primer and a J-beta primer mix were used. TCRdb independently ran MiXCR on the 5' RACE reads; one entry per CDR3 protein. The repertoire holds roughly 800,000 distinct CDR3 sequences, with around 24% as singletons. These data are also associated with another study on T cells of mothers and their children.

Material: blood. This TCR came from a boy between 5 and 17 years old in good health. The chain combines TRBV12-3 or TRBV12-4 with TRBJ1-6; D is uncertain. DNA for the CDR3: TGTGCCAGCAGGCGGACCGAAAATTCACCCCTCCACTTT. Translating gives CASRRTENSPLHF.